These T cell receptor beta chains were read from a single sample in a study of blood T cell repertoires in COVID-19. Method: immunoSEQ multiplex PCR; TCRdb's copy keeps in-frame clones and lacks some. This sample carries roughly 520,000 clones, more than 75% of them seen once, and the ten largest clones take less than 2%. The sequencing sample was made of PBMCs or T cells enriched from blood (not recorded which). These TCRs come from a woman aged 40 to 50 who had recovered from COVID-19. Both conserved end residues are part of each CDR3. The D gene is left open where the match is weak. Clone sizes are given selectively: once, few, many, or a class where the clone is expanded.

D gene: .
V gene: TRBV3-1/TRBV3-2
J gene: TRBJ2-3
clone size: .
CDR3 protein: CASSQYRGMTDTQYF
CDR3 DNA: TGTGCCAGCAGCCAATATCGGGGGATGACAGATACGCAGTATTTT

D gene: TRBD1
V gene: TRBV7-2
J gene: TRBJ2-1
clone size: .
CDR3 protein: CASSASPGTGFRAQGFF
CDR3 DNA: TGTGCCAGCAGCGCCAGTCCCGGGACAGGGTTTCGGGCTCAGGGGTTCTTC

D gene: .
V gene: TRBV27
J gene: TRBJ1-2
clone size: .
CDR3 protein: CASSPLGGVYGYTF
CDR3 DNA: TGTGCCAGCAGTCCCCTCGGGGGAGTCTATGGCTACACCTTC

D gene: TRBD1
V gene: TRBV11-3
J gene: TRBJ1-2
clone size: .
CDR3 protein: CASSRTGVDGYTF
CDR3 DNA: TGTGCCAGCAGCCGGACAGGGGTGGATGGCTACACCTTC

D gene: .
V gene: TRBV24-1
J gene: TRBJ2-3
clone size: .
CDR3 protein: CATSEPEADTQYF
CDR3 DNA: TGTGCCACCAGTGAACCAGAGGCAGATACGCAGTATTTT

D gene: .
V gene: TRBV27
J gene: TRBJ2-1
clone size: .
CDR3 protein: CASSRYNEQFF
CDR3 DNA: TGTGCCAGCAGCAGATACAATGAGCAGTTCTTC

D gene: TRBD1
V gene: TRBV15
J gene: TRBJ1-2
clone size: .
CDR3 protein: CATSRDKGQRTDF
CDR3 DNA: TGTGCCACCAGCAGAGATAAGGGACAGCGGACGGACTTC

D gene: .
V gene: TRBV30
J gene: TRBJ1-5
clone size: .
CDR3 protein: CAWESSQGISNQPQHF
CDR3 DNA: TGTGCCTGGGAGAGTTCTCAGGGGATTAGCAATCAGCCCCAGCATTTT

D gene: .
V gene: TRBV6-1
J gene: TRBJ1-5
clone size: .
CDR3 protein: CASSEAPSPSNQPQHF
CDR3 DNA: TGTGCCAGCAGTGAAGCGCCCAGTCCTAGCAATCAGCCCCAGCATTTT

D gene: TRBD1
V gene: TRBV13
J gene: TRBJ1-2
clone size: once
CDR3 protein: CASSLESTGDYGYTF
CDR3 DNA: TGTGCCAGCAGCTTAGAGAGCACAGGGGACTATGGCTACACCTTC

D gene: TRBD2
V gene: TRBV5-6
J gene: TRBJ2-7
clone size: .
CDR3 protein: CASSLRSGISPLDPYEQYF
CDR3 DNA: TGTGCCAGCAGCTTGAGAAGCGGGATTTCCCCACTGGACCCCTACGAGCAGTACTTC

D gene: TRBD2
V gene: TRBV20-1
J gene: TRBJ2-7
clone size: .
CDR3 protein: CSASGTSGIIVEQYF
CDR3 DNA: TGCAGTGCTAGTGGGACTAGCGGGATAATAGTCGAGCAGTACTTC

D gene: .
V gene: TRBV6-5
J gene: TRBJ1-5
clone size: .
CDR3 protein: CASGWTEDSNQPQHF
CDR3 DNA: TGTGCCAGCGGCTGGACAGAGGATAGCAATCAGCCCCAGCATTTT

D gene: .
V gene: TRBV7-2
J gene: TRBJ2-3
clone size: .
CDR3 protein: CASTQGSGDTQYF
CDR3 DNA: TGTGCCAGCACCCAGGGGTCCGGAGATACGCAGTATTTT

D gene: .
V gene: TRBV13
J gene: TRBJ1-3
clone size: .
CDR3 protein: CASSIQGRGNTIYF
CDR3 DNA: TGTGCCAGCAGCATTCAGGGTCGAGGAAACACCATATATTTT

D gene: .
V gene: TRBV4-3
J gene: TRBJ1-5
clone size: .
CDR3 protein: CASSQDGNQPQHF
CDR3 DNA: TGCGCCAGCAGCCAAGACGGCAATCAGCCCCAGCATTTT

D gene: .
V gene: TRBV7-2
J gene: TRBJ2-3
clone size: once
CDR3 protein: CASAGGFGADTQYF
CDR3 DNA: TGTGCCAGCGCTGGGGGGTTTGGGGCAGATACGCAGTATTTT

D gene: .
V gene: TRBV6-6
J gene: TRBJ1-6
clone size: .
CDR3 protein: CASTSLLVDNSPLHF
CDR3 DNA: TGTGCCAGCACTAGCCTCCTGGTGGACAATTCACCCCTCCACTTT

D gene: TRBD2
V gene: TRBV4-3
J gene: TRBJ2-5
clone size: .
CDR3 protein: CASSQTLKTSGQETQYF
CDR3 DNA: TGCGCCAGCAGCCAAACCTTAAAGACTAGCGGACAAGAGACCCAGTACTTC

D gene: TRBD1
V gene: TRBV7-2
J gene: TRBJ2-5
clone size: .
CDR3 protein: CASSSSPDRGPQETQYF
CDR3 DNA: TGTGCCAGCAGCTCATCCCCTGACAGGGGGCCCCAAGAGACCCAGTACTTC

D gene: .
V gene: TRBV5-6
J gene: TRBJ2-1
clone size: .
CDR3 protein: CASSLEIAVDEQFF
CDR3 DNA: TGTGCCAGCAGCTTGGAAATAGCGGTGGATGAGCAGTTCTTC

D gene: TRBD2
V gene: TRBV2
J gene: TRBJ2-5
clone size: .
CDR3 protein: CASSGLAGGETQYF
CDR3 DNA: TGTGCCAGCAGCGGACTAGCGGGAGGAGAGACCCAGTACTTC